This TCR beta chain was sequenced during a study of blood T cell repertoires in COVID-19. In the study overall: Some COVID-19 samples were acute and others convalescent; all came from the United States, Italy and Spain. Nucleic acid was either cDNA or gDNA, and it came from T cells, B-cell-depleted T cells, or PBMCs.

How the authors handled the data: Amplified reference gene primers provided the basis for estimating nucleated cell counts. Profiling relied on immunoSEQ multiplex PCR, and the TCRdb table lists in-frame clones only, not all of them. The DNA gave D and trimming, while V, J and clone size come from that table. The data show about 480,000 clones, approximately 89% seen once. Losses at the gene ends were 9 bases for V and 8 bases for J; bases not matched to a gene: 13. There are 15 residues in the CDR3. Germline CDR1 and CDR2: KGHDR and SFDVKD. Seattle patients were enrolled during active infection and followed longitudinally.

Input material: peripheral blood. This chain uses TRBV24-1 with TRBJ2-1; 9 nucleotides match TRBD2. This clonotype was obtained from a man between 18 and 29 years old with COVID-19, enrolled during active disease. The DNA of the CDR3 is TGTGCCACCGCAGCTAGCGGGATCAAAGGGGATGAGCAGTTCTTC. Its protein is CATAASGIKGDEQFF.